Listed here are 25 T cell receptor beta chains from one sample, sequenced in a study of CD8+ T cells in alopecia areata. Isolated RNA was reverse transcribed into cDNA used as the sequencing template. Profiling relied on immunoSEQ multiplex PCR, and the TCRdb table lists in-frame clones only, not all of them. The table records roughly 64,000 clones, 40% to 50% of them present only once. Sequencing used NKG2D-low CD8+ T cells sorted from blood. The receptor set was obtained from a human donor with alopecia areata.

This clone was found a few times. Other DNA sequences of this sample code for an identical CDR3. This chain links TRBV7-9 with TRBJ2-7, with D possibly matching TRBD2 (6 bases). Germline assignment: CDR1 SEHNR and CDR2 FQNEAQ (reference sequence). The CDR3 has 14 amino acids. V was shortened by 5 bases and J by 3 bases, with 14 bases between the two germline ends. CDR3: CASSPPRRDYEQYF. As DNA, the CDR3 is TGTGCCAGCAGCCCCCCAAGGAGGGACTACGAGCAGTACTTC.

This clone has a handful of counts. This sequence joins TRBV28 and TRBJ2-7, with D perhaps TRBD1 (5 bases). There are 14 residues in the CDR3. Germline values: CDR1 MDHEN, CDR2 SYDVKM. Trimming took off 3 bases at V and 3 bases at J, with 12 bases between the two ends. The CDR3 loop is CASSFGQGGYEQYF. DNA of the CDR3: TGTGCCAGCAGTTTTGGGCAGGGCGGCTACGAGCAGTACTTC.

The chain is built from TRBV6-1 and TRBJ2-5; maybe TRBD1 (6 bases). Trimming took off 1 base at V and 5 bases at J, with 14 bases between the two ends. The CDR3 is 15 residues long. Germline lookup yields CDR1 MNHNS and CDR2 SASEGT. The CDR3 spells CASSEVTGSKETQYF. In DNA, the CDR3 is TGTGCCAGCAGTGAAGTTACAGGGAGTAAGGAGACCCAGTACTTC.

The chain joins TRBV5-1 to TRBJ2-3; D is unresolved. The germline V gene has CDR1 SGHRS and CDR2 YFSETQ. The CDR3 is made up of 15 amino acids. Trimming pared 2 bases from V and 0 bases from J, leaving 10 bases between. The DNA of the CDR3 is TGCGCCAGCAGCTTCGGCGGAGCCAGCACAGATACGCAGTATTTT. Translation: CASSFGGASTDTQYF.

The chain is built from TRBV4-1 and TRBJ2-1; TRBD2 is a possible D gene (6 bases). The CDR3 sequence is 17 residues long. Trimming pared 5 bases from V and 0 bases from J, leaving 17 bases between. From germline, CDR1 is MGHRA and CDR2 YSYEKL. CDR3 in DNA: TGCGCCAGCAGCTCCCGGGAGTGGGGCAGCTCCTACAATGAGCAGTTCTTC. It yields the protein CASSSREWGSSYNEQFF.

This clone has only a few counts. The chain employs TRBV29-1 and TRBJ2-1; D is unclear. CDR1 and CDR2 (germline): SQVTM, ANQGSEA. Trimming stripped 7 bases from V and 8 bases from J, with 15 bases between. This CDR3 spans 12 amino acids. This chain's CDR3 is CSARPLGDEQFF. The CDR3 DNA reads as TGCAGCGCTAGACCCCTGGGCGATGAGCAGTTCTTC.

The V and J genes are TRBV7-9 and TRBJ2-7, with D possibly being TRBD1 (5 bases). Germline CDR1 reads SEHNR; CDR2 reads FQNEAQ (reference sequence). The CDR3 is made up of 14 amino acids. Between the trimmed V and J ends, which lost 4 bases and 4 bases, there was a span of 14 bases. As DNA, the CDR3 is TGTGCCAGCAGCTCCTCCCTGACAGCATACGAGCAGTACTTC. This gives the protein CASSSSLTAYEQYF.

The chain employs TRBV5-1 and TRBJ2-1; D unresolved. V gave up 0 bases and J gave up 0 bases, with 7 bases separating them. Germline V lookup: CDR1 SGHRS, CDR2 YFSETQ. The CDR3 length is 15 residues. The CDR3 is CASSLVRNSYNEQFF. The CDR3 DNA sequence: TGCGCCAGCAGCTTGGTTCGGAACTCCTACAATGAGCAGTTCTTC.

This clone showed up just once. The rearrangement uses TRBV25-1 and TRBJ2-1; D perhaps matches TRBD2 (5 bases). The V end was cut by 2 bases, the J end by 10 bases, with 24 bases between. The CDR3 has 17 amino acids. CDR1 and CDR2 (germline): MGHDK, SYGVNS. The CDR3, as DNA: TGTGCCAGCAGTGAACCCCCCACGGGAAGGAGGAGAGTCGAGCAGTTCTTC. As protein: CASSEPPTGRRRVEQFF. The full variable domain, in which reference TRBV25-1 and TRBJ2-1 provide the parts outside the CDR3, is EADIYQTPRYLVIGTGKKITLECSQTMGHDKMYWYQQDPGMELHLIHYSYGVNSTEKGDLSSESTVSRIRTEHFPLTLESARPSHTSQYLCASSEPPTGRRRVEQFFGPGTRLTVL.

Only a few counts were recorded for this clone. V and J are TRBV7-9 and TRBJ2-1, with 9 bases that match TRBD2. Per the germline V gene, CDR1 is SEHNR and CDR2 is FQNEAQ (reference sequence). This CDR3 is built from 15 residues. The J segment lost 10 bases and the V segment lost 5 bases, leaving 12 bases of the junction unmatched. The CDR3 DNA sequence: TGTGCCAGCAGCGCTCCGGGACTAGCTCTTGAGGAGCAGTTCTTC. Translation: CASSAPGLALEEQFF.

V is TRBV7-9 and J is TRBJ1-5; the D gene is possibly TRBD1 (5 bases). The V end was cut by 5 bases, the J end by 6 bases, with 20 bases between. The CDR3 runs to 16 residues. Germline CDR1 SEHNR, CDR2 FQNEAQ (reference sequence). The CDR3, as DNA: TGTGCCAGCAGCCGCCCGAGGGTGCAGGGCGGTCAGCCCCAGCATTTT. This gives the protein CASSRPRVQGGQPQHF.

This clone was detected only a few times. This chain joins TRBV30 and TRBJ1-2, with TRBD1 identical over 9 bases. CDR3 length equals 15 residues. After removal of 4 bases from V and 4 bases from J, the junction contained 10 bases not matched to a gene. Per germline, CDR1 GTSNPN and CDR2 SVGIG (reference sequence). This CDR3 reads CAWTAPTGGGYGYTF. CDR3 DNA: TGTGCCTGGACCGCCCCGACAGGGGGAGGCTATGGCTACACCTTC.

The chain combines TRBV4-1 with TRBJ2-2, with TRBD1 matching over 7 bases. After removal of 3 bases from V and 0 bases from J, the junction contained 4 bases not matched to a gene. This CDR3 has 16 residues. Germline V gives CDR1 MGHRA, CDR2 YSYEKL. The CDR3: CASSQAGTANTGELFF. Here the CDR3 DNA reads TGCGCCAGCAGCCAGGCCGGGACAGCGAACACCGGGGAGCTGTTTTTT.

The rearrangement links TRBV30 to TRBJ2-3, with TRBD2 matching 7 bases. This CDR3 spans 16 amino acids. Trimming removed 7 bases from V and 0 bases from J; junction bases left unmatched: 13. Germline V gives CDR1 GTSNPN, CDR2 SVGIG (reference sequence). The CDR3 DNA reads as TGTGCCTCGACGTTACTAGCGACAGCTAGCACAGATACGCAGTATTTT. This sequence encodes CASTLLATASTDTQYF. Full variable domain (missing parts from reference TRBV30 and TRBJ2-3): SQTIHQWPATLVQPVGSPLSLECTVEGTSNPNLYWYRQAAGRGLQLLFYSVGIGQISSEVPQNLSASRPQDRQFILSSKKLLLSDSGFYLCASTLLATASTDTQYFGPGTRLTVL.

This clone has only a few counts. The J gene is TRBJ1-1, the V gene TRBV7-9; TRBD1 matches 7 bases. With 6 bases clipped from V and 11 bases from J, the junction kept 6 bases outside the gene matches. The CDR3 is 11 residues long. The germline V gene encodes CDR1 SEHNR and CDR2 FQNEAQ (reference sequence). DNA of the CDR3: TGTGCCAGCAGTTATCAGGGGGTTGCTTTCTTT. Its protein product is CASSYQGVAFF.

The CDR3 nucleotides read TGTGCCAGCAGGTCCCTCAGGACTAGCTCCTACAATGAGCAGTTCTTC. It specifies CASRSLRTSSYNEQFF. This chain uses TRBV14 with TRBJ2-1, with 7 bases aligning to TRBD2. V was pared by 6 bases and J by 0 bases, with 8 bases of the junction left unmatched. Per germline, CDR1 SGHDN and CDR2 FVKESK. This CDR3 has 16 amino acids.

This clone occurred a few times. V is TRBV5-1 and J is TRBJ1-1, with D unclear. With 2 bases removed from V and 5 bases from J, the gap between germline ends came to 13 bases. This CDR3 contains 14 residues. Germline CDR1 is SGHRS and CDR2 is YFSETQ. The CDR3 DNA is TGCGCCAGCAGCTTTTTGGTAGGAGGAACTGAAGCTTTCTTT. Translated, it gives CASSFLVGGTEAFF. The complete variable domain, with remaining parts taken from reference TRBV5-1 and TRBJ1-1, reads KAGVTQTPRYLIKTRGQQVTLSCSPISGHRSVSWYQQTPGQGLQFLFEYFSETQRNKGNFPGRFSGRQFSNSRSEMNVSTLELGDSALYLCASSFLVGGTEAFFGQGTRLTVV.

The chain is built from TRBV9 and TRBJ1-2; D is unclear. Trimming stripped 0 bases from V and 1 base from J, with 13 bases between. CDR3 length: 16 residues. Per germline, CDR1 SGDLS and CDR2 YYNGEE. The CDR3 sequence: CASSVAAVSLNYGYTF. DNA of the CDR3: TGTGCCAGCAGCGTAGCGGCAGTGAGCCTTAACTATGGCTACACCTTC.

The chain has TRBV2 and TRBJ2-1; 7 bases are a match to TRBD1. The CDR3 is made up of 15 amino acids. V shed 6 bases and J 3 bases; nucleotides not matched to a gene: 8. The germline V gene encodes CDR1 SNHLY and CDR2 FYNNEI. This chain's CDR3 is CASRFRDRVYNEQFF. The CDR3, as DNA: TGTGCCAGCAGATTCCGGGACAGAGTCTACAATGAGCAGTTCTTC.

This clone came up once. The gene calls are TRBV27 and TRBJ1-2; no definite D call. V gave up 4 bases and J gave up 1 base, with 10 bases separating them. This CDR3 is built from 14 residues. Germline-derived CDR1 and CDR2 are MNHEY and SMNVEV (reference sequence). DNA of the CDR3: TGTGCCAGCAGTTCCCTCGGCCTTAACTATGGCTACACCTTC. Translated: CASSSLGLNYGYTF.

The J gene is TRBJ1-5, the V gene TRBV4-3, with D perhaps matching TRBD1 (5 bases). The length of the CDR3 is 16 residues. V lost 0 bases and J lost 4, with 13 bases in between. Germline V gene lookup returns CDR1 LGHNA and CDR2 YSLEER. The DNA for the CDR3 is TGCGCCAGCAGCCAAGATCGCAGGGACGGGAATCAGCCCCAGCATTTT. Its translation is CASSQDRRDGNQPQHF.

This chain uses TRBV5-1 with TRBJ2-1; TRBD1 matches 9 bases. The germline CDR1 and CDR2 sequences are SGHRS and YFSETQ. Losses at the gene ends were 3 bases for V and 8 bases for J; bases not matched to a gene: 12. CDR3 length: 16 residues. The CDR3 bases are TGCGCCAGCAGCTCGGGGCGAGGCAGGGACAGGGATGAGCAGTTCTTC. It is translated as CASSSGRGRDRDEQFF.

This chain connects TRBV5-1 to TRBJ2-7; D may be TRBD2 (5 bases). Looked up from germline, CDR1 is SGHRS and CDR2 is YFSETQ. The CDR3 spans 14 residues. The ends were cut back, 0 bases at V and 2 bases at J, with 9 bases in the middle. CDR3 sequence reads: CASSLESGPYEQYF. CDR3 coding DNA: TGCGCCAGCAGCTTGGAAAGCGGACCCTACGAGCAGTACTTC.

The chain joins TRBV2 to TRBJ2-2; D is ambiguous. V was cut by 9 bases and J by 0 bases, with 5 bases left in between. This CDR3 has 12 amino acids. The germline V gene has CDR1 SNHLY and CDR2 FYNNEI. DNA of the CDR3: TGTGCCAGTGTACCGAACACCGGGGAGCTGTTTTTT. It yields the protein CASVPNTGELFF. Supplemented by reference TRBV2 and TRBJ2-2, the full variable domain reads EPEVTQTPSHQVTQMGQEVILRCVPISNHLYFYWYRQILGQKVEFLVSFYNNEISEKSEIFDDQFSVERPDGSNFTLKIRSTKLEDSAMYFCASVPNTGELFFGEGSRLTVL.

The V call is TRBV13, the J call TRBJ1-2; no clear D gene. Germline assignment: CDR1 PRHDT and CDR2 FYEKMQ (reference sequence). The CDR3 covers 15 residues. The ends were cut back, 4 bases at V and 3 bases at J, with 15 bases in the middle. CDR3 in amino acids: CASSSRPLWDYGYTF. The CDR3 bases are TGTGCCAGCAGCTCCAGGCCCCTCTGGGACTATGGCTACACCTTC.